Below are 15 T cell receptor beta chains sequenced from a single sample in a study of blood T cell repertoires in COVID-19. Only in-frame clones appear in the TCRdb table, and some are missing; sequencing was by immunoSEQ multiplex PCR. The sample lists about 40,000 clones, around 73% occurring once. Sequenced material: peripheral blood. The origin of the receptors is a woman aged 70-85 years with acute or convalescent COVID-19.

Here the CDR3 reads CASDSGNMDSPLHF. CDR3 DNA: TGTGCCTCCGACTCAGGGAACATGGATTCACCCCTCCACTTT. This chain joins TRBV30 and TRBJ1-6; D is possibly TRBD1 (5 bases). V lost 7 bases and J 8 bases, leaving 18 bases between the germline ends. The germline V gene encodes CDR1 GTSNPN and CDR2 SVGIG (reference sequence). This CDR3 spans 14 amino acids. The full variable domain, rest sourced from reference TRBV30 and TRBJ1-6, is SQTIHQWPATLVQPVGSPLSLECTVEGTSNPNLYWYRQAAGRGLQLLFYSVGIGQISSEVPQNLSASRPQDRQFILSSKKLLLSDSGFYLCASDSGNMDSPLHFGNGTRLTVT.

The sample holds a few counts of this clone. CDR3 loop: CASSFLLKATGQEGTQYF. CDR3 DNA: TGTGCCAGCAGCTTTTTGTTAAAGGCGACAGGGCAGGAAGGGACCCAGTACTTC. The chain uses TRBV11-2 and TRBJ2-5, with 7 nucleotides matching TRBD1. CDR1 and CDR2 (germline): SGHAT, FQNNGV. Trimming at V came to 3 bases and at J to 7 bases, leaving 20 bases not matched to a gene. There are 18 residues in the CDR3.

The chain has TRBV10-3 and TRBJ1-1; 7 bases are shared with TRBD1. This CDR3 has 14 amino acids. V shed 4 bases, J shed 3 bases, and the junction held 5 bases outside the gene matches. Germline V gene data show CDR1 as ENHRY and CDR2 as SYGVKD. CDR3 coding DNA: TGTGCCATCAGTGGGAGACAGGGTGACACTGAAGCTTTCTTT. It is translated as CAISGRQGDTEAFF.

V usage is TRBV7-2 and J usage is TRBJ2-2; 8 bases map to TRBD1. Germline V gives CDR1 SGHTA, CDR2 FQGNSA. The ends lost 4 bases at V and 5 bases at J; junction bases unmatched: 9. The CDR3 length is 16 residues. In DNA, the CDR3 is TGTGCCAGCAGCTCATACAGGGGGAAAAAGACCGGGGAGCTGTTTTTT. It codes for CASSSYRGKKTGELFF.

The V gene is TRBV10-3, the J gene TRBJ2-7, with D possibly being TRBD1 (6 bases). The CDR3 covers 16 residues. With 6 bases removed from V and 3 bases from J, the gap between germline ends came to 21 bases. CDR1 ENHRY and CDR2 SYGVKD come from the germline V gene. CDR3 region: CAISENRGFGYYEQYF. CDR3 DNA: TGTGCCATCAGCGAAAATAGGGGGTTTGGGTACTACGAGCAGTACTTC.

CDR3 coding DNA: TGTGCCAGCAGTGGAGGGATCCCCTACGAGCAGTACTTC. Translated, it gives CASSGGIPYEQYF. The rearrangement joins TRBV2 to TRBJ2-7; tentative D call: TRBD2 (5 bases). This CDR3 spans 13 amino acids. Trimming shortened V by 4 bases and J by 2 bases, and 9 bases separated the two germline ends. In germline, CDR1 is SNHLY, CDR2 FYNNEI.

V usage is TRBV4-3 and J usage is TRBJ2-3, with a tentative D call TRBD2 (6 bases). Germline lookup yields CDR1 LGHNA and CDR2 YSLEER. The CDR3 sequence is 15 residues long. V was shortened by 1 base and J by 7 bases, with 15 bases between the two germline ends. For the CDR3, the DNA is TGCGCCAGCAGCCAAGGAGCGGGTATAGGATATACGCAGTATTTT. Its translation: CASSQGAGIGYTQYF.

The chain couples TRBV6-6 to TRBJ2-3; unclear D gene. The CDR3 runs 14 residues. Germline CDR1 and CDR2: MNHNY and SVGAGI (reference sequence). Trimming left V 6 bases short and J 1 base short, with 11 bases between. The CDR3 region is CASSRDSGTDTQYF. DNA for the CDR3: TGTGCCAGCAGCCGAGACTCAGGCACAGATACGCAGTATTTT.

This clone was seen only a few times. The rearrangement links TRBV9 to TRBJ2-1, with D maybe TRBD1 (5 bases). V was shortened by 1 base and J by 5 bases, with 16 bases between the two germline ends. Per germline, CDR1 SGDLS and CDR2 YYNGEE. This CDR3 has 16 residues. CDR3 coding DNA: TGTGCCAGCAGCGTATCCCAACAGGATGGGAACAATGAGCAGTTCTTC. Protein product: CASSVSQQDGNNEQFF.

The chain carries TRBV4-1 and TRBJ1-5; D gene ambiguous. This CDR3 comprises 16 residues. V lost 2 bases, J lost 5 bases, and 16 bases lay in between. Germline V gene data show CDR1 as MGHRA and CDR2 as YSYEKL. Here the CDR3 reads CASSQPPGRVDQPQHF. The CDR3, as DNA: TGCGCCAGCAGCCAACCCCCCGGGAGGGTTGATCAGCCCCAGCATTTT.

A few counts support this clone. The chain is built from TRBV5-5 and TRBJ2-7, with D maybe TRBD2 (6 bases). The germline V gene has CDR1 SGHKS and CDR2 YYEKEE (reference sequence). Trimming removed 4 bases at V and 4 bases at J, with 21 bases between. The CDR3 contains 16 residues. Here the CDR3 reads CASSPEWGGYWYEQYF. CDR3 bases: TGTGCCAGCAGCCCTGAGTGGGGAGGTTACTGGTACGAGCAGTACTTC.

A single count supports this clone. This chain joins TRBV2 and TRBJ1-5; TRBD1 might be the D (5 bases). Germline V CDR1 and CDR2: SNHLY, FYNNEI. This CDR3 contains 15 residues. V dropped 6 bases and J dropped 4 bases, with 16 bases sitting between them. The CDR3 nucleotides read TGTGCCAGCAGACGGACACTCGATCATAATCAGCCCCAGCATTTT. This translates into CASRRTLDHNQPQHF. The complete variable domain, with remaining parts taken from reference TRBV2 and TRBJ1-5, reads EPEVTQTPSHQVTQMGQEVILRCVPISNHLYFYWYRQILGQKVEFLVSFYNNEISEKSEIFDDQFSVERPDGSNFTLKIRSTKLEDSAMYFCASRRTLDHNQPQHFGDGTRLSIL.

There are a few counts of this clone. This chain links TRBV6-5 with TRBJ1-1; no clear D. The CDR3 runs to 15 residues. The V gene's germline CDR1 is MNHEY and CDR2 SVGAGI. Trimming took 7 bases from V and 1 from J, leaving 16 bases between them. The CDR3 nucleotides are TGTGCCAGCATTCCCCCCGGTGATGGGAACACTGAAGCTTTCTTT. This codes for CASIPPGDGNTEAFF.

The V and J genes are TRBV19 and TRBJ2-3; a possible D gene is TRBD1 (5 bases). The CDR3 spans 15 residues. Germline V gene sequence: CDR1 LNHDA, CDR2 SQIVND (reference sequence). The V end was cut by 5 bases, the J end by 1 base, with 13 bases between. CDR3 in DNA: TGTGCCAGTAGTCTCGCTTTAGGGGGCACAGATACGCAGTATTTT. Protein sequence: CASSLALGGTDTQYF.

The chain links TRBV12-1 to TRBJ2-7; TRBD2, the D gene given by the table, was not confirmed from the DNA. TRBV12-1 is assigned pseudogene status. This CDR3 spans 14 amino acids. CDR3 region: CASSFRLARHEQYF. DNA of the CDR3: TGTGCCAGCAGCTTTCGACTAGCACGCCACGAGCAGTACTTC.